This T cell receptor beta chain was retrieved from a study of CD8 T cells in ankylosing spondylitis. Study-wide points: The disease-linked clones had a CD8+ phenotype and low blood frequencies. Certain motif variants had earlier appeared in reactive arthritis synovial fluid and blood. Several highly homologous variants formed a TCR beta motif that appeared characteristic of ankylosing spondylitis blood. There was reportedly significant enrichment of clones that were disease-linked in matched ankylosing spondylitis synovial fluid.

The authors made TCR beta libraries by quantitative 5'-RACE with molecular barcodes. TCRdb re-analysed the 5' RACE reads in MiXCR, keeping a single row per CDR3 protein. Of under 850,000 distinct CDR3 sequences listed, 15% to 20% are singletons. On this clonotype itself: The target antigen is unknown.

V gave up 6 bases and J gave up 4 bases; unmatched junction bases: 9. The CDR3 spans 15 residues. This chain links TRBV6-7 with TRBJ1-5; 7 bases align to TRBD1. TRBV6-7 is marked as an open reading frame, function uncertain. The TCR comes from a male donor with ankylosing spondylitis. Sequencing was performed on blood, either unsorted or a sorted T cell fraction (not recorded which). The CDR3 protein is CASSHRGRGNQPQHF. In DNA form, the CDR3 reads TGTGCCAGCAGCCACAGGGGTAGAGGGAATCAGCCCCAGCATTTT.